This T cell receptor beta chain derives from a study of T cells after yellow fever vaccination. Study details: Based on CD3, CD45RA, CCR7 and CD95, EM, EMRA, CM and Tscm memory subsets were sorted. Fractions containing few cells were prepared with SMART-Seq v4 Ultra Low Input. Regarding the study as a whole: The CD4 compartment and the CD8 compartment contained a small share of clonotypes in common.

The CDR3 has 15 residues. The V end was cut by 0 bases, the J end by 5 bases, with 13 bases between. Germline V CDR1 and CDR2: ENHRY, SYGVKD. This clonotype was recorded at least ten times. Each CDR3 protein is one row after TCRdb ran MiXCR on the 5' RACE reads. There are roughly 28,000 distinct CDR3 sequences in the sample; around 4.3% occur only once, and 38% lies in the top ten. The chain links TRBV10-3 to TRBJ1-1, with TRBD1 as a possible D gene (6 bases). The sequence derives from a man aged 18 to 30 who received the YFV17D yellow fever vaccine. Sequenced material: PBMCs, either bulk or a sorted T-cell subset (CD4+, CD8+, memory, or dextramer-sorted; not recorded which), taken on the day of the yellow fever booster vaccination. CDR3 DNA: TGTGCCATCAGTGAGTCGCAACAGGGTTGGACTGAAGCTTTCTTT. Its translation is CAISESQQGWTEAFF.